The 31 T cell receptor beta chains reported below all come from one sample, sequenced in a study of post-analysis software for immune sequencing data. These TCRs' antigens remain unknown. Broader study findings: Controls had lower frequencies than patients of roughly five TRBV segments, which included TRBV5-6, TRBV5-1 and TRBV20-1.

Unique molecular identifiers were built into the TCR beta cDNA libraries. Using its own MiXCR run on the PCR reads, TCRdb lists one record per CDR3 protein. The sample lists hundreds of thousands of distinct CDR3 sequences; under 55% were seen once. The sample consisted of blood. These receptors were taken from a girl between 10 and 17 years old with multiple sclerosis.

The V call is TRBV4-2, the J call TRBJ2-7; TRBD1 matches at 9 bases. V shed 0 bases and J 4 bases; nucleotides not matched to a gene: 10. The CDR3 contains 17 residues. Germline V gene sequence: CDR1 LGHNA, CDR2 YNFKEQ. The CDR3 spells CASSQEAPGQGPYEQYF. The CDR3 nucleotides read TGTGCCAGCAGCCAAGAGGCGCCGGGACAGGGACCTTACGAGCAGTACTTC.

This rearrangement joins TRBV2 to TRBJ2-1; the D gene is possibly TRBD2 (5 bases). The V gene's germline CDR1 is SNHLY and CDR2 FYNNEI. This CDR3 is 15 amino acids long. The germline V and J ends were trimmed by 3 bases and 3 bases, with 12 bases remaining between them. The CDR3 sequence: CASSETKWIYNEQFF. In nucleotides, the CDR3 is TGTGCCAGCAGTGAGACTAAGTGGATCTACAATGAGCAGTTCTTC.

This clonotype appeared many times. The V gene is TRBV7-2, the J gene TRBJ2-1, with unresolved D. Trimming stripped 0 bases from V and 5 bases from J, with 11 bases between. Germline V gives CDR1 SGHTA, CDR2 FQGNSA. This CDR3 is 15 amino acids long. Here the CDR3 DNA reads TGTGCCAGCAGCTTAGCTGGAACAGTGGACAATGAGCAGTTCTTC. It yields the protein CASSLAGTVDNEQFF.

This chain connects TRBV12-3 or TRBV12-4 to TRBJ2-3; D assignment may be TRBD1 or TRBD2 (5 bases each). Deletions cut 8 bases from V and 3 bases from J, with 18 bases between. CDR3 length: 15 amino acids. The CDR3, as DNA: TGTGCCAGCGGCGCCTTCGGGGCAAAAACAGATACGCAGTATTTT. Translating gives CASGAFGAKTDTQYF.

The J gene is TRBJ1-1, the V gene TRBV4-1; D is uncertain. Trimming pared 1 base from V and 6 bases from J, leaving 9 bases between. This CDR3 spans 13 amino acids. CDR1 is MGHRA and CDR2 is YSYEKL in the germline V gene. In DNA form, the CDR3 reads TGCGCCAGCAGCCAAGGGAGACTTTCTGAAGCTTTCTTT. It codes for CASSQGRLSEAFF.

The V and J genes are TRBV7-2 and TRBJ1-5; 7 bases are a match to TRBD1. The ends lost 3 bases at V and 0 bases at J; junction bases unmatched: 5. Germline V CDR1 and CDR2: SGHTA, FQGNSA. The CDR3 totals 16 residues. The CDR3 sequence: CASSLEGQISNQPQHF. Written as DNA, the CDR3 is TGTGCCAGCAGCTTGGAGGGACAGATTAGCAATCAGCCCCAGCATTTT.

Comments on this clonotype: Germline and junction disagree at one end, which may indicate a read error. The chain has TRBV20-1 and TRBJ2-2, with 11 bases fitting TRBD2. The CDR3 runs to 15 residues. Germline CDR1 DFQATT, CDR2 SNEGSKA (reference sequence). CDR3: CSASRLAGGTGERFF. CDR3 nucleotide sequence: TGCAGTGCTAGCCGGCTAGCGGGAGGAACCGGGGAGCGGTTTTTT.

V and J are TRBV30 and TRBJ2-5, with 8 bases identical to TRBD2. The DNA matches TRBJ2-7 better at its end, which makes the J call doubtful. This CDR3 has 15 amino acids. Germline assignment: CDR1 GTSNPN and CDR2 SVGIG (reference sequence). This CDR3 is CAWSVRTSGTYEQYF. The CDR3 DNA is TGTGCCTGGAGTGTAAGAACTAGCGGAACCTACGAGCAGTACTTC.

This chain links TRBV28 with TRBJ2-5; D is ambiguous. Germline CDR1 is MDHEN and CDR2 is SYDVKM. Trimming stripped 6 bases from V and 1 base from J, with 18 bases between. CDR3 size: 16 residues. The CDR3 reads CASRRTVNLAQETQYF. DNA for the CDR3: TGTGCCAGCAGGCGAACAGTGAACTTGGCCCAAGAGACCCAGTACTTC.

Concerning this clonotype itself: The germline gene is not matched at one end of the junction; a read error may be the cause. This chain uses TRBV29-1 with TRBJ2-3; TRBD2 might be the D (6 bases). The germline CDR1 and CDR2 sequences are SQVTM and ANQGSEA. The CDR3 sequence is 13 residues long. The CDR3 coding sequence is TGCAGCGTTGTGGAGGGTAGCACAGATACGCGGTATTTT. It codes for CSVVEGSTDTRYF.

The V gene is TRBV15, the J gene TRBJ2-1; no clear D gene. V gave up 0 bases and J gave up 8 bases, with 14 bases separating them. The CDR3 covers 15 residues. Germline lookup yields CDR1 LNHNV and CDR2 YYDKDF (reference sequence). In DNA form, the CDR3 reads TGTGCCACCAGCAGAGATCGTAGGCCTAACGATGAGCAGTTCTTC. Amino acid sequence: CATSRDRRPNDEQFF.

The V call is TRBV20-1, the J call TRBJ2-3; perhaps TRBD2 as D (5 bases). Trimming shortened V by 4 bases and J by 1 base, and 12 bases separated the two germline ends. Germline CDR1 is DFQATT and CDR2 is SNEGSKA (reference sequence). The CDR3 spans 14 residues. The CDR3 DNA is TGCAGTGCTACCCCGACTATACGCACAGATACGCAGTATTTT. Encoded protein: CSATPTIRTDTQYF.

V is TRBV19 and J is TRBJ2-1, with 7 bases that match TRBD2. Looked up from germline, CDR1 is LNHDA and CDR2 is SQIVND (reference sequence). This CDR3 region has 13 residues. With 6 bases clipped from V and 2 bases from J, the junction kept 1 base outside the gene matches. DNA for the CDR3: TGTGCCAGTAGCACTAGCGCCTACAATGAGCAGTTCTTC. It translates to CASSTSAYNEQFF.

This sequence joins TRBV3-1 and TRBJ2-3; D not resolved. Trimming cost V 4 bases and J 4 bases, with 6 bases left between them. This CDR3 spans 12 amino acids. Per the germline V gene, CDR1 is LGHDT and CDR2 is YNNKEL (reference sequence). The CDR3 spells CASSRVADTQYF. The DNA for the CDR3 is TGTGCCAGCAGCCGTGTGGCAGATACGCAGTATTTT.

The chain joins TRBV25-1 to TRBJ2-5; TRBD2 agrees at 11 bases. CDR3 length: 15 residues. Trimming at V came to 6 bases and at J to 5 bases, leaving 8 bases not matched to a gene. The germline gives CDR1 MGHDK, CDR2 SYGVNS. CDR3: CASSTLAGGGETQYF. For the CDR3, the DNA is TGTGCCAGCAGCACGCTAGCGGGAGGAGGGGAGACCCAGTACTTC.

In its sample, this clonotype was seen a few times. V gene TRBV29-1 combines with J gene TRBJ1-2; 10 nucleotides match TRBD1. The germline CDR1 and CDR2 sequences are SQVTM and ANQGSEA. CDR3 length: 14 residues. V gave up 6 bases and J gave up 4 bases; unmatched junction bases: 8. The CDR3 region is CSVADRGRLYGYTF. CDR3 bases: TGCAGCGTAGCAGACAGGGGGCGACTCTATGGCTACACCTTC.

This chain connects TRBV24-1 to TRBJ2-7; D is tentatively TRBD1 or TRBD2 (5 bases each). The CDR3 is 13 amino acids. Germline V gene lookup returns CDR1 KGHDR and CDR2 SFDVKD. The V end lost 10 bases, the J end lost 0 bases, and 12 bases lay between the germline ends. This CDR3 is CATSGRSSYEQYF. DNA of the CDR3: TGTGCCACATCGGGACGGTCCTCCTACGAGCAGTACTTC.

In this sample, this clonotype turned up a few times. In DNA, the CDR3 is TGCAGCGTTGAAAATAGATATGGCTACACCTTC. Amino acid sequence: CSVENRYGYTF. This rearrangement joins TRBV29-1 to TRBJ1-2, with D unresolved. Trimming removed 2 bases at V and 5 bases at J, with 6 bases between. The length of the CDR3 is 11 residues. Germline V gives CDR1 SQVTM, CDR2 ANQGSEA.

The CDR3 sequence is CSVRTGGFQETQYF. The CDR3 nucleotides are TGCAGCGTCAGGACAGGGGGCTTCCAAGAGACCCAGTACTTC. J is TRBJ2-5 and V is TRBV29-1; 11 positions agree with TRBD1. CDR3 length: 14 amino acids. Germline V lookup: CDR1 SQVTM, CDR2 ANQGSEA. V lost 6 bases and J lost 1; bases outside the gene matches: 4.

The chain joins TRBV28 to TRBJ2-1, with D perhaps given as TRBD1 or TRBD2 (5 bases each). V shed 4 bases and J shed 0 bases, with 25 bases lying between them. The CDR3 length is 20 residues. CDR1 MDHEN and CDR2 SYDVKM come from the germline V gene. The CDR3, as DNA: TGTGCCAGCAGTTCCGGACTTCCTTACTCCAGGGCGGACTCCTACAATGAGCAGTTCTTC. Translation gives CASSSGLPYSRADSYNEQFF.

This chain joins TRBV7-9 and TRBJ2-7; TRBD2 matches at 15 bases. This CDR3 region has 19 residues. Per the germline V gene, CDR1 is SEHNR and CDR2 is FQNEAQ (reference sequence). V was pared by 5 bases and J by 5 bases, with 16 bases of the junction left unmatched. The CDR3 loop is CASSLTLWTSGRANDEQYF. The CDR3 DNA sequence: TGTGCCAGCAGCCTGACTCTTTGGACTAGCGGGAGGGCCAATGACGAGCAGTACTTC.

This clonotype has only one observation. This chain links TRBV6-6 with TRBJ2-7, with 9 bases identical to TRBD2. This CDR3 is 14 amino acids long. V dropped 2 bases and J dropped 5; count of bases not matched to a gene: 4. Germline lookup yields CDR1 MNHNY and CDR2 SVGAGI (reference sequence). CDR3 bases: TGTGCCAGCAGTTACAATAGCGGGAGTAACGAGCAGTACTTC. Protein sequence: CASSYNSGSNEQYF.

The chain links TRBV7-2 to TRBJ2-7; weak D call: TRBD2 (6 bases). This CDR3 contains 15 residues. Germline V gene data show CDR1 as SGHTA and CDR2 as FQGNSA. The V end lost 5 bases, the J end lost 7 bases, and 21 bases lay between the germline ends. CDR3 sequence reads: CASSQRGLAYNEQYF. DNA of the CDR3: TGTGCCAGCAGCCAACGGGGACTGGCCTACAATGAGCAGTACTTC. The whole variable domain, filled in from reference TRBV7-2 and TRBJ2-7, reads GAGVSQSPSNKVTEKGKDVELRCDPISGHTALYWYRQSLGQGLEFLIYFQGNSAPDKSGLPSDRFSAERTGGSVSTLTIQRTQQEDSAVYLCASSQRGLAYNEQYFGPGTRLTVT.

The chain employs TRBV27 and TRBJ2-1, with a weak D call TRBD1 (5 bases). The V end lost 7 bases, the J end lost 0 bases, and 10 bases lay between the germline ends. Germline CDR1 is MNHEY and CDR2 is SMNVEV (reference sequence). There are 14 residues in the CDR3. The CDR3 DNA reads as TGTGCCAGCACCGATCAGGGCTCCTACAATGAGCAGTTCTTC. It is translated as CASTDQGSYNEQFF.

The chain couples TRBV7-3 to TRBJ2-1, with TRBD2 matching 7 bases. Per germline, CDR1 SGHTA and CDR2 FQGTGA. CDR3 length: 16 residues. V shed 5 bases, J shed 4 bases, and the junction held 11 bases outside the gene matches. The CDR3 DNA follows: TGTGCCAGCAGCGCAAGCCTAGCGGCCGATTACAATGAGCAGTTCTTC. As protein: CASSASLAADYNEQFF.

This clonotype was counted between two and nine times. V gene TRBV5-1 combines with J gene TRBJ2-7; D is possibly TRBD1 (6 bases). With 0 bases removed from V and 4 bases from J, the gap between germline ends came to 17 bases. Germline CDR1 is SGHRS and CDR2 is YFSETQ. The CDR3 totals 16 residues. Written as DNA, the CDR3 is TGCGCCAGCAGCTTGGTTGAGGGGGTCGGCAATTACGAGCAGTACTTC. Encoded protein: CASSLVEGVGNYEQYF.

This clonotype showed up just a few times. The chain employs TRBV20-1 and TRBJ1-2; TRBD1 is a possible D gene (5 bases). Germline V lookup: CDR1 DFQATT, CDR2 SNEGSKA (reference sequence). This CDR3 has 15 amino acids. The germline V and J ends were trimmed by 3 bases and 4 bases, with 18 bases remaining between them. This CDR3 is CSARGQGYPFYGYTF. The CDR3 DNA follows: TGCAGTGCTAGGGGGCAAGGATACCCTTTCTATGGCTACACCTTC.

This clonotype was seen a handful of times. The chain links TRBV27 to TRBJ2-7; D is perhaps TRBD1 or TRBD2 (6 bases each). The CDR3 length is 15 residues. Per the germline V gene, CDR1 is MNHEY and CDR2 is SMNVEV (reference sequence). The germline V and J ends were trimmed by 6 bases and 0 bases, with 15 bases remaining between them. In DNA, the CDR3 is TGTGCCAGCAGGGTGGGGGGCCGAAGCTCCTACGAGCAGTACTTC. This sequence encodes CASRVGGRSSYEQYF.

This clonotype was observed a handful of times. V usage is TRBV7-3 and J usage is TRBJ2-5; D possibly corresponds to TRBD1 (6 bases). Between the trimmed V and J ends, which lost 0 bases and 4 bases, there was a span of 12 bases. The CDR3 spans 15 residues. Germline V gene lookup returns CDR1 SGHTA and CDR2 FQGTGA. The DNA of the CDR3 is TGTGCCAGCAGCTTAACAGGGACAAAAGCAGAGACCCAGTACTTC. This gives the protein CASSLTGTKAETQYF.

V gene TRBV23-1 combines with J gene TRBJ2-3; D is undetermined. TRBV23-1 falls under the ORF class, with uncertain function. Deletions cut 0 bases from V and 4 bases from J, with 2 bases between. CDR3 length: 12 amino acids. In nucleotides, the CDR3 is TGCGCCAGCAGTCAATCATCAGATACGCAGTATTTT. Its translation is CASSQSSDTQYF.

This chain links TRBV24-1 with TRBJ2-6; TRBD1 matches 9 bases. CDR3 length: 15 amino acids. CDR1 is KGHDR and CDR2 is SFDVKD in the germline V gene. V was clipped by 10 bases and J by 5 bases; unmatched bases: 8. CDR3 protein: CATAGQGTRANVLTF. CDR3 in DNA: TGTGCCACTGCGGGACAGGGTACGAGGGCCAACGTCCTGACTTTC.